Listed here are 22 T cell receptor beta chains from one sample, sequenced in a study of graft-versus-host responses after intestinal transplantation. These receptors have no identified antigens. Profiled with immunoSEQ multiplex PCR; TCRdb holds only in-frame clones, not every one. The table has roughly 100,000 clones, roughly 87% seen once. Sequencing was performed on unstimulated CD4+ T cells sorted from spleen or lymph node cells, taken before intestinal transplant. The receptor set was obtained from a human donor who received an intestinal transplant.

The rearrangement links TRBV10-3 to TRBJ2-7, with D possibly TRBD1 on 6 matching bases. This CDR3 contains 14 residues. V was cut by 2 bases and J by 2 bases, with 10 bases left in between. The germline gives CDR1 ENHRY, CDR2 SYGVKD. Here the CDR3 DNA reads TGTGCCATCAGTGAGACACGGGACACCTACGAGCAGTACTTC. Its translation: CAISETRDTYEQYF.

This clone came up once. The rearrangement links TRBV20-1 to TRBJ1-2, with D unresolved. Germline-derived CDR1 and CDR2 are DFQATT and SNEGSKA (reference sequence). Trimming shortened V by 3 bases and J by 8 bases, and 10 bases separated the two germline ends. This CDR3 contains 11 residues. The CDR3 loop reads CSARSGRGYTF. The CDR3 DNA sequence: TGCAGTGCTAGGTCCGGGCGAGGCTACACCTTC.

V is TRBV7-3 and J is TRBJ2-5; D is undetermined. The germline V gene has CDR1 SGHTA and CDR2 FQGTGA. Trimming took off 5 bases at V and 2 bases at J, with 18 bases between the two ends. The CDR3 loop spans 16 amino acids. As DNA, the CDR3 is TGTGCCAGCAGCCAAAAAATCGGTGGAACACAAGAGACCCAGTACTTC. Residues: CASSQKIGGTQETQYF. Supplemented by reference TRBV7-3 and TRBJ2-5, the full variable domain reads GAGVSQTPSNKVTEKGKYVELRCDPISGHTALYWYRQSLGQGPEFLIYFQGTGAADDSGLPNDRFFAVRPEGSVSTLKIQRTERGDSAVYLCASSQKIGGTQETQYFGPGTRLLVL.

CDR3 bases: TGTGCCAGCAGTTACTCTCCGGGGAAGGAGACCCAGTACTTC. It encodes CASSYSPGKETQYF. The chain joins TRBV6-5 to TRBJ2-5, with a possible D match to TRBD2 (5 bases). This CDR3 is built from 14 residues. V gave up 0 bases and J gave up 5 bases, with 10 bases separating them. The germline gives CDR1 MNHEY, CDR2 SVGAGI.

J is TRBJ2-7 and V is TRBV27; TRBD1 matches 7 bases. Germline V CDR1 and CDR2: MNHEY, SMNVEV (reference sequence). Trimming at V came to 6 bases and at J to 7 bases, leaving 15 bases not matched to a gene. CDR3 length equals 15 residues. The chain's CDR3 is CASRKGAKGVVEQYF. CDR3 sequence (DNA): TGTGCCAGCAGGAAGGGGGCTAAGGGGGTGGTTGAGCAGTACTTC.

V usage is TRBV11-2 and J usage is TRBJ2-1; TRBD2 matches at 7 bases. Germline-derived CDR1 and CDR2 are SGHAT and FQNNGV. V lost 0 bases to trimming and J lost 2 bases; unmatched junction nucleotides: 13. CDR3 length: 19 amino acids. The CDR3 nucleotides are TGTGCCAGCAGCTTAGACCGGCCCTACCGAGGGAGGGCCTACAATGAGCAGTTCTTC. Translation: CASSLDRPYRGRAYNEQFF.

The chain links TRBV6-4 to TRBJ2-5; D possibly matches TRBD1 or TRBD2 (5 bases each). V lost 8 bases and J 3 bases, leaving 13 bases between the germline ends. Germline CDR1 is MRHNA and CDR2 is SNTAGT. The CDR3 is 13 amino acids. The CDR3 nucleotides are TGTGCCAGCCCGCAGGGAGCGGAAGAGACCCAGTACTTC. This sequence encodes CASPQGAEETQYF.

This chain uses TRBV6-5 with TRBJ2-4; 9 bases map to TRBD1. The germline V gene encodes CDR1 MNHEY and CDR2 SVGAGI. The CDR3 has 14 residues. The junction had 7 bases not matched to a gene; V was cut back by 6 bases and J by 7 bases. The CDR3: CASRKGQGTNIQYF. Here the CDR3 DNA reads TGTGCCAGCAGAAAGGGACAGGGAACGAACATTCAGTACTTC.

This chain joins TRBV11-3 and TRBJ1-1, with D unclear. V lost 5 bases to trimming and J lost 1 base, with 8 bases between them. The length of the CDR3 is 13 residues. Per the germline V gene, CDR1 is SGHNT and CDR2 is YENEEA. CDR3 region: CASSLLQNTEAFF. CDR3 DNA sequence: TGTGCCAGCAGCCTCCTACAGAACACTGAAGCTTTCTTT.

The rearrangement links TRBV5-6 to TRBJ2-4, with 8 positions matching TRBD1. The CDR3 is made up of 13 amino acids. Germline CDR1 and CDR2: SGHDT and YYEEEE. J gave up 5 bases and V 4 bases, and 2 bases lay outside the gene matches. CDR3 amino acids: CASSRGQENIQYF. For the CDR3, the DNA is TGTGCCAGCAGCCGGGGACAGGAAAACATTCAGTACTTC.

The J gene is TRBJ2-3, the V gene TRBV6-5, with D perhaps matching TRBD1 (8 bases). Germline V gene data show CDR1 as MNHEY and CDR2 as SVGAGI. Trimming took 5 bases from V and 4 from J, leaving 16 bases between them. The CDR3 runs to 15 residues. This chain's CDR3 is CASSGQGGKADTQYF. DNA of the CDR3: TGTGCCAGCAGTGGACAGGGAGGGAAAGCAGATACGCAGTATTTT.

V and J are TRBV6-1 and TRBJ1-4; 7 bases are shared with TRBD1. Trimming at V came to 3 bases and at J to 8 bases, leaving 6 bases not matched to a gene. The CDR3 extends over 14 amino acids. From germline, CDR1 is MNHNS and CDR2 SASEGT. The CDR3 nucleotides are TGTGCCAGCAGTGACCGAATACAGGGGGAAAAACTGTTTTTT. It yields the protein CASSDRIQGEKLFF.

V is TRBV5-5 and J is TRBJ2-5, with D unclear. Germline values: CDR1 SGHKS, CDR2 YYEKEE (reference sequence). This CDR3 is 14 amino acids long. Trimming pared 2 bases from V and 2 bases from J, leaving 10 bases between. Here the CDR3 DNA reads TGTGCCAGCAGCTTTGACTCGATACAAGAGACCCAGTACTTC. It encodes CASSFDSIQETQYF.

The chain joins TRBV19 to TRBJ2-6, with D unresolved. This CDR3 is 16 amino acids long. V was cut by 3 bases and J by 0 bases, with 9 bases left in between. Germline V gives CDR1 LNHDA, CDR2 SQIVND (reference sequence). CDR3 sequence: CASSIQLLSGANVLTF. CDR3 DNA sequence: TGTGCCAGTAGTATTCAGCTCCTCTCTGGGGCCAACGTCCTGACTTTC.

The J gene is TRBJ2-3, the V gene TRBV6-1; D unresolved. The CDR3 consists of 12 residues. CDR1 is MNHNS and CDR2 is SASEGT in the germline V gene. Trimming shortened V by 6 bases and J by 2 bases, and 6 bases separated the two germline ends. The CDR3 coding sequence is TGTGCCAGCAGGCCTTTCACAGATACGCAGTATTTT. Its protein is CASRPFTDTQYF.

Only one count was recorded for this clone. V and J are TRBV10-3 and TRBJ2-3; D is uncertain. Germline V lookup: CDR1 ENHRY, CDR2 SYGVKD. The CDR3 contains 16 residues. V shed 10 bases and J shed 0 bases, with 20 bases lying between them. The CDR3 nucleotides read TGTGCCACCGCATCTGTTAGACTCGCTAGCACAGATACGCAGTATTTT. It encodes CATASVRLASTDTQYF.

J is TRBJ1-6 and V is TRBV5-4; D is possibly TRBD1 (5 bases). V lost 4 bases to trimming and J lost 5 bases, with 16 bases between them. This CDR3 is built from 16 residues. Germline V gene sequence: CDR1 SGHNT, CDR2 YYREEE (reference sequence). The CDR3 spells CASSLSQGAHNSPLHF. The CDR3 nucleotides read TGTGCCAGCAGCCTATCTCAAGGGGCCCATAATTCACCCCTCCACTTT.

The chain employs TRBV2 and TRBJ2-2, with TRBD1 as a possible D gene (6 bases). There are 14 residues in the CDR3. Germline V gene data show CDR1 as SNHLY and CDR2 as FYNNEI. Trimming shortened V by 11 bases and J by 1 base, and 14 bases separated the two germline ends. The CDR3 loop reads CASKTGQNTGELFF. The CDR3 DNA reads TGTGCCTCGAAGACAGGCCAGAACACCGGGGAGCTGTTTTTT. The full variable domain, in which reference TRBV2 and TRBJ2-2 provide the parts outside the CDR3, is EPEVTQTPSHQVTQMGQEVILRCVPISNHLYFYWYRQILGQKVEFLVSFYNNEISEKSEIFDDQFSVERPDGSNFTLKIRSTKLEDSAMYFCASKTGQNTGELFFGEGSRLTVL.

This clone showed up just a few times. This rearrangement joins TRBV5-6 to TRBJ2-7, with D perhaps TRBD1 (5 bases). From germline, CDR1 is SGHDT and CDR2 YYEEEE. CDR3 length: 14 amino acids. With 1 base removed from V and 5 bases from J, the gap between germline ends came to 13 bases. The DNA for the CDR3 is TGTGCCAGCAGCTTGCCAGGGATAATCAACGAGCAGTACTTC. Protein sequence: CASSLPGIINEQYF. Filled out from reference TRBV5-6 and TRBJ2-7, the complete variable domain reads DAGVTQSPTHLIKTRGQQVTLRCSPKSGHDTVSWYQQALGQGPQFIFQYYEEEERQRGNFPDRFSGHQFPNYSSELNVNALLLGDSALYLCASSLPGIINEQYFGPGTRLTVT.

The rearrangement uses TRBV27 and TRBJ2-4; D call uncertain. The V gene lost 7 bases and the J gene lost 1 base, with 17 bases spanning the gap. The germline CDR1 and CDR2 sequences are MNHEY and SMNVEV (reference sequence). The CDR3 length is 16 residues. CDR3 loop: CASTETDPRAKNIQYF. The CDR3 DNA is TGTGCCAGCACCGAAACCGACCCAAGGGCCAAAAACATTCAGTACTTC.

This chain uses TRBV5-4 with TRBJ1-1; a weak D match, TRBD1 (5 bases). Germline loops: CDR1 SGHNT, CDR2 YYREEE (reference sequence). The CDR3 contains 13 residues. Trimming cost V 2 bases and J 3 bases, with 8 bases left between them. The CDR3 nucleotides read TGTGCCAGCAGCTTTTCAGGGTACACTGAAGCTTTCTTT. Its translation: CASSFSGYTEAFF. The entire variable domain, with the rest obtained from reference TRBV5-4 and TRBJ1-1, is as follows: ETGVTQSPTHLIKTRGQQVTLRCSSQSGHNTVSWYQQALGQGPQFIFQYYREEENGRGNFPPRFSGLQFPNYSSELNVNALELDDSALYLCASSFSGYTEAFFGQGTRLTVV.

The chain carries TRBV4-2 and TRBJ2-3; 10 nucleotides align to TRBD2. V was pared by 4 bases and J by 2 bases, with 6 bases of the junction left unmatched. Germline V lookup: CDR1 LGHNA, CDR2 YNFKEQ. The CDR3 is 16 amino acids. CDR3 in DNA: TGTGCCAGCAGCCCCCGACTAGCGGGTGTCACAGATACGCAGTATTTT. Encoded protein: CASSPRLAGVTDTQYF.